These 14 T cell receptor beta chains came from one sample sequenced in a study of CD8+ T cells in alopecia areata. Extracted RNA was reverse transcribed into cDNA, the sequencing template. This table comes from immunoSEQ multiplex PCR, and its TCRdb copy is limited to in-frame clones, with some not included. Among under 70,000 clones, approximately 64% were seen once, and the ten largest hold roughly 18%. The source material was CD8+ T cells sorted from blood, sampled at week 0. These receptors were taken from a human donor with alopecia areata.

The V call is TRBV4-3, the J call TRBJ2-1; tentative D call: TRBD2 (5 bases). The CDR3 covers 13 residues. Looked up from germline, CDR1 is LGHNA and CDR2 is YSLEER. Deletions cut 0 bases from V and 9 bases from J, with 9 bases between. The CDR3, as DNA: TGCGCCAGCAGCCAAGACCCGGAGGCTGAGCAGTTCTTC. The encoded protein is CASSQDPEAEQFF.

This chain links TRBV6-1 with TRBJ1-1, with 12 bases identical to TRBD1. V lost 6 bases, J lost 5 bases, and 7 bases stayed unmatched. Germline loops: CDR1 MNHNS, CDR2 SASEGT. The CDR3 loop spans 15 amino acids. This CDR3 reads CASRVGQGARTEAFF. The CDR3 DNA sequence: TGTGCCAGCAGGGTGGGACAGGGGGCGAGAACTGAAGCTTTCTTT.

The gene calls are TRBV7-9 and TRBJ2-3, with D maybe TRBD2 (6 bases). Trimming left V 7 bases short and J 0 bases short, with 11 bases between. This CDR3 has 14 amino acids. Germline CDR1 and CDR2: SEHNR and FQNEAQ (reference sequence). CDR3 sequence reads: CASTFGTSTDTQYF. CDR3 sequence (DNA): TGTGCCAGCACCTTCGGGACTAGCACAGATACGCAGTATTTT.

The rearrangement links TRBV7-9 to TRBJ2-2; tentatively, D is TRBD2 (5 bases). This CDR3 is built from 15 residues. Germline CDR1 is SEHNR and CDR2 is FQNEAQ (reference sequence). Trimming took 4 bases from V and 6 from J, leaving 15 bases between them. The CDR3 DNA is TGTGCCAGCAGCTCCAGGATTTCGAGGGCCGGGGAGCTGTTTTTT. Its protein product is CASSSRISRAGELFF.

The V call is TRBV25-1, the J call TRBJ2-7, with D maybe TRBD1 (6 bases). Germline CDR1 and CDR2: MGHDK and SYGVNS. The ends were cut back, 2 bases at V and 1 base at J, with 12 bases in the middle. The CDR3 has 15 amino acids. CDR3 sequence: CASSEGVTGSYEQYF. The DNA of the CDR3 is TGTGCCAGCAGTGAAGGGGTGACAGGATCCTACGAGCAGTACTTC.

The V and J genes are TRBV29-1 and TRBJ1-1; 8 bases are a match to TRBD1. J gave up 1 base and V 4 bases, and 5 bases lay outside the gene matches. The germline V gene encodes CDR1 SQVTM and CDR2 ANQGSEA. The CDR3 has 14 residues. The CDR3 loop reads CSVVRTGRNTEAFF. Here the CDR3 DNA reads TGCAGCGTTGTACGGACAGGGAGGAACACTGAAGCTTTCTTT.

The chain employs TRBV7-9 and TRBJ2-1; no clear D. Germline CDR1 and CDR2: SEHNR and FQNEAQ (reference sequence). This CDR3 region has 14 residues. Trimming stripped 1 base from V and 8 bases from J, with 12 bases between. DNA of the CDR3: TGTGCCAGCAGCTTAGTACCCCGCCCGGATGAGCAGTTCTTC. Its protein product is CASSLVPRPDEQFF.

This clone has only a few counts. J is TRBJ1-2 and V is TRBV7-9; no firm D call. The CDR3 contains 15 residues. The germline CDR1 and CDR2 sequences are SEHNR and FQNEAQ (reference sequence). V was cut by 0 bases and J by 4 bases, with 12 bases left in between. The CDR3 here is CASSLARQNTYGYTF. The CDR3, as DNA: TGTGCCAGCAGCTTAGCGCGTCAGAACACCTATGGCTACACCTTC.

This clone was observed a few times. V usage is TRBV5-1 and J usage is TRBJ1-3, with D perhaps matching TRBD1 (6 bases). The V gene's germline CDR1 is SGHRS and CDR2 YFSETQ. V lost 8 bases, J lost 1 base, and 16 bases lay in between. CDR3 length: 15 residues. The chain's CDR3 is CARNRTGTSGNTIYF. The DNA for the CDR3 is TGCGCCAGGAATAGGACGGGGACATCTGGAAACACCATATATTTT.

This clone was seen only a few times. The gene calls are TRBV9 and TRBJ2-1, with 14 bases identical to TRBD2. CDR1 SGDLS and CDR2 YYNGEE come from the germline V gene. The trim removed 2 bases at V and 9 bases at J, leaving 10 bases unmatched. The CDR3 is 17 residues long. CDR3 DNA sequence: TGTGCCAGCAGCGTCTCGGGACTAGCGGGAGTCAAGGGTGAGCAGTTCTTC. Its translation is CASSVSGLAGVKGEQFF.

This clone was seen a handful of times. This chain joins TRBV2 and TRBJ2-7; D unclear. With 3 bases removed from V and 3 bases from J, the gap between germline ends came to 6 bases. The CDR3 sequence is 12 residues long. Germline V gene lookup returns CDR1 SNHLY and CDR2 FYNNEI. CDR3 sequence: CASSDRYYEQYF. The CDR3 DNA is TGTGCCAGCAGTGACAGGTACTACGAGCAGTACTTC.

This clone was observed a few times. J is TRBJ2-1 and V is TRBV6-4, with D possibly called TRBD1 or TRBD2 (5 bases each). The V gene's germline CDR1 is MRHNA and CDR2 SNTAGT. There are 15 residues in the CDR3. V was cut by 1 base and J by 8 bases, with 15 bases left in between. The CDR3 DNA follows: TGTGCCAGCAGTGACTACGCAGGGAGTATCGATGAGCAGTTCTTC. Translation gives CASSDYAGSIDEQFF.

The chain combines TRBV27 with TRBJ1-5; D is unresolved. Trimming took 4 bases from V and 5 from J, leaving 9 bases between them. CDR1 is MNHEY, CDR2 SMNVEV, per germline (reference sequence). CDR3 size: 13 residues. Here the CDR3 reads CASSSAGDQPQHF. The CDR3, as DNA: TGTGCCAGCAGTTCCGCTGGCGATCAGCCCCAGCATTTT.

The chain combines TRBV19 with TRBJ1-2; D call uncertain. V shed 7 bases and J shed 0 bases, with 12 bases lying between them. CDR1 LNHDA and CDR2 SQIVND come from the germline V gene (reference sequence). This CDR3 region has 14 residues. The CDR3, as DNA: TGTGCCAGTACCCTGGAGGCTACTAACTATGGCTACACCTTC. Its protein is CASTLEATNYGYTF.